This is a list of T cell receptor beta chains from one sample in a study of T-cell reconstitution after alpha-beta-depleted transplantation in children. In TCRdb, the PCR reads were re-called with MiXCR into one record per CDR3 protein. The profile shows hundreds of thousands of distinct CDR3 sequences, about 23% of them singletons. The sample consisted of PBMCs, taken before TCRalphabeta/CD19-depleted stem cell transplant. Every receptor here comes from a girl aged 2-9 years with Fanconi anemia, due to receive a stem cell transplant. Both conserved end residues are part of each CDR3.

v_call: TRBV6-5
cdr3_aa: CASSLLAGGGTDTQYF

v_call: TRBV7-3
cdr3_aa: CASSISRGSTDTQYF

v_call: TRBV5-1
cdr3_aa: CASSREQETQYF

v_call: TRBV12-3/TRBV12-4
cdr3_aa: CASSLVAASTDTQYF

v_call: TRBV5-1
cdr3_aa: CASSYQLAGGGFMAYELYF

v_call: TRBV20-1
cdr3_aa: CSARVAGASSYNEQFF

v_call: TRBV5-1
cdr3_aa: CASSFYGGAGQETQYF

v_call: TRBV7-9
cdr3_aa: CASSLEGLAGVYEQYF

v_call: TRBV29-1
cdr3_aa: CSVEDGANYEQYF

v_call: TRBV29-1
cdr3_aa: CSVTGTYEQYF

v_call: TRBV20-1
cdr3_aa: CSATDGRNQPQHF

v_call: TRBV7-2
cdr3_aa: CASSPRGLQETQYF

v_call: TRBV28
cdr3_aa: CASSYRDLTYEQYF

v_call: TRBV29-1
cdr3_aa: CSASPLDREETQYF

v_call: TRBV7-2
cdr3_aa: CASRAGGLEEQFF

v_call: TRBV7-2
cdr3_aa: CASSLALPQRLGWSTEAFF

v_call: TRBV6-4
cdr3_aa: CASTKQPDRSVNNEQFF

v_call: TRBV29-1
cdr3_aa: CSVEAGVDEQFF

v_call: TRBV2
cdr3_aa: CASHSGPRYNEQFF

v_call: TRBV10-3
cdr3_aa: CAISEEWVGNEQFF

v_call: TRBV6-1
cdr3_aa: CASRGPDNEQFF

v_call: TRBV11-2
cdr3_aa: CASSLVRGNEQFF

v_call: TRBV20-1
cdr3_aa: CSAIRVRGSYEQYF

v_call: TRBV20-1
cdr3_aa: CSAYRTGEGNTICF

v_call: TRBV5-1
cdr3_aa: CASSSNRMNTEAFF

v_call: TRBV25-1
cdr3_aa: CASSQAGTEAFF

v_call: TRBV20-1
cdr3_aa: CSAAGFGYTF

v_call: TRBV5-1
cdr3_aa: CASRGSGTGLNEQFF

v_call: TRBV7-6
cdr3_aa: CASVGTSVHEQYF

v_call: TRBV11-2
cdr3_aa: CASSLDVETYYGSEQYF

v_call: TRBV12-3/TRBV12-4
cdr3_aa: CASSNMDNNEQFF

v_call: TRBV6-5
cdr3_aa: CASIRGAVDNEQFF

v_call: TRBV5-1
cdr3_aa: CASSLETSGTDTQYF

v_call: TRBV6-1
cdr3_aa: CASSDPDANYGYTF

v_call: TRBV29-1
cdr3_aa: CSVASGGEQYF

v_call: TRBV29-1
cdr3_aa: CSVEDRRAGYNEQFF

v_call: TRBV12-3/TRBV12-4
cdr3_aa: CASTVAGGLTYNEQFF

v_call: TRBV20-1
cdr3_aa: CSAVAGGPGNEQFF

v_call: TRBV20-1
cdr3_aa: CSASPTFEGSADTQYF

v_call: TRBV6-4
cdr3_aa: CASSGLGRDIQYF

v_call: TRBV20-1
cdr3_aa: CSASDEGSYNEQFF

v_call: TRBV12-3/TRBV12-4
cdr3_aa: CASSFSSTATDTQYF

v_call: TRBV7-9
cdr3_aa: CASSLLPVGEYGYTF

v_call: TRBV7-6
cdr3_aa: CASSLVTRTGAGGWTQYF

v_call: TRBV12-3/TRBV12-4
cdr3_aa: CASSFQQGVGTTEAFF

v_call: TRBV28
cdr3_aa: CASRPQGKETQYF

v_call: TRBV10-3
cdr3_aa: CASSWGGGGYTDTQYF

v_call: TRBV6-5
cdr3_aa: CASSYLGTDTQYF

v_call: TRBV29-1
cdr3_aa: CSVVRTAPYEQYF

v_call: TRBV5-1
cdr3_aa: CASSLSLDQPQHF

v_call: TRBV20-1
cdr3_aa: CSALFNEKLFF

v_call: TRBV20-1
cdr3_aa: CSALTGGLDTQYF